The rows below give T cell receptor beta chains drawn from one sample of a study of regulatory T cells in long-lasting Graves disease. One entry per CDR3 protein results from TCRdb running MiXCR on the multiplex PCR reads. In the table there are about 430,000 distinct CDR3 sequences, about 15% of which are singletons. These same records also appear under a second study, on T cells in Graves' hyperthyroidism and ophthalmopathy.

The sample consisted of peripheral blood mononuclear cells (PBMCs), taken at new diagnosis, from a patient treated with antithyroid drugs. Receptor source: a woman in her forties with Graves disease. Each CDR3 is given with its conserved first and last residue. A D gene is named only where the DNA matches it firmly. Where a row states a size, it is once, few, many or the class of an expanded clone; other rows omit it.

>TRBV27|many|TRBJ2-4|TRBD1
TGTGCCAGCAGTTTGAAGGGGGCGGTCAACATTCAGTACTTC
CASSLKGAVNIQYF
>TRBV5-1|-|TRBJ1-1|-
TGCGCCAGCAGCTTAGGTGGGGTGGTGGACACTGAAGCTTTCTTT
CASSLGGVVDTEAFF
>TRBV29-1|-|TRBJ1-5|TRBD1
TGCAGCGTGGGTGGGACAGGCAATCAGCCCCAGCATTTT
CSVGGTGNQPQHF
>TRBV9|many|TRBJ2-7|TRBD2
TGTGCCAGCAGCGAATCTCTAGCGGGAGGGGACGAGCAGTACTTC
CASSESLAGGDEQYF
>TRBV5-8|-|TRBJ1-6|-
TGTGCCAGCAGCTTGGGTCGGGGGCGTAATAATTCACCCCTCCACTTT
CASSLGRGRNNSPLHF
>TRBV28|-|TRBJ2-7|TRBD2
TGTGCCAGCAGTTCCCAGACTAGCGGAACCTACGAGCAGTACTTC
CASSSQTSGTYEQYF
>TRBV6-7|-|TRBJ1-5|-
TGTGCCAGCAGCCGGGATGGGCCCCAGCATTTT
CASSRDGPQHF
>TRBV3-1|-|TRBJ1-5|TRBD1
TGTGCCAGCAGTGCAGGGGGAGGAGGCAATCAGCCCCAGCATTTT
CASSAGGGGNQPQHF
>TRBV20-1|many|TRBJ2-1|TRBD2
TGCAGTGCTAGAGAACTGCGGGAGACTGAGCAGTTCTTC
CSARELRETEQFF
>TRBV6-5|many|TRBJ1-1|TRBD1
TGTGCCAGCAGTTATTCGTTGGCAGGGGGCACTGAAGCTTTCTTT
CASSYSLAGGTEAFF
>TRBV2|many|TRBJ2-4|TRBD1
TGTGCCAGCACTGGGACAGGGGGAGTCATTCAGTACTTC
CASTGTGGVIQYF
>TRBV18|many|TRBJ2-7|TRBD1
TGTGCCAGCTCACCCCCCACAGGACAGGGGCGGCGGGAGCAGTACTTC
CASSPPTGQGRREQYF
>TRBV20-1|-|TRBJ2-1|-
TGCAGTGCTAGATCACTTGGGGAGCAGTTCTTC
CSARSLGEQFF
>TRBV7-9|many|TRBJ2-2|-
TGTGCCAGCAGCTTAGCGATGCAGGGAAACACCGGGGAGCTGTTTTTT
CASSLAMQGNTGELFF
>TRBV29-1|many|TRBJ2-7|TRBD1
TGCAGCCCGCCGGGACAGGGGACTCTATCCTACGAGCAGTACTTC
CSPPGQGTLSYEQYF
>TRBV3-1|many|TRBJ1-2|-
TGTGCCAGCAGCCAAGGGGTCTATGGCTACACCTTC
CASSQGVYGYTF
>TRBV10-2|few|TRBJ2-7|TRBD2
TGCGCCAGCAGCGCTAGCGGGAGTTGGTACGAGCAGTACTTC
CASSASGSWYEQYF
>TRBV11-3|many|TRBJ2-1|-
TGTGCCAGCGGCCGAATCCTCGGACAGGAGCAGTTCTTC
CASGRILGQEQFF
>TRBV28|-|TRBJ1-6|-
TGTGCCAGCAGCATAGTACGGTTTGGTGATTCACCCCTCCACTTT
CASSIVRFGDSPLHF
>TRBV6-1|few|TRBJ2-1|TRBD2
TGTGCCAGCAAGACCCCGGGAGGGAACAATGAGCAGTTCTTC
CASKTPGGNNEQFF
>TRBV29-1|many|TRBJ2-5|TRBD1
TGCAGCGTTCCCGCTACAGGGGGCGACGAGACCCAGTACTTC
CSVPATGGDETQYF
>TRBV7-9|-|TRBJ1-1|-
TGTGCCAGCAGCCGGCCCGGGAACCCTGAAGCTTTCTTT
CASSRPGNPEAFF
>TRBV10-3|many|TRBJ2-7|TRBD2
TGTGCCATCAGTTCACAGCGGGAATACCCCTACGAGCAGTACTTC
CAISSQREYPYEQYF
>TRBV7-9|many|TRBJ2-7|-
TGTGCCAGCAGCTCATCAGGGCCTAGCCCCGAGCAGTACTTC
CASSSSGPSPEQYF
>TRBV27|many|TRBJ2-7|TRBD2
TGTGCCAGCAGTTTAAGCGGCGGGAGGAGCTCCTACGAGCAGTACTTC
CASSLSGGRSSYEQYF
>TRBV12-3/TRBV12-4|few|TRBJ2-2|TRBD2
TGTGCCAGCAGTGGACTAGCGGGAGTGACCGGGGAGCTGTTTTTT
CASSGLAGVTGELFF
>TRBV12-3/TRBV12-4|many|TRBJ2-7|-
TGTGCCAGCAGTTTAGGAGGGGGGGAGTACTTC
CASSLGGGEYF
>TRBV20-1|many|TRBJ2-3|TRBD2
TGCAGTGCTAGTTACCCGAGCGGGAGGGCACGCACAGATACGCAGTATTTT
CSASYPSGRARTDTQYF
>TRBV3-1|many|TRBJ2-3|TRBD2
TGTGCCAGCAGCCAAGATGTGGGAGGGTCGCAGTATTTT
CASSQDVGGSQYF
>TRBV20-1|many|TRBJ2-5|-
TGCAGTGCTAGAGATCGACAGTTTGAGACCCAGTACTTC
CSARDRQFETQYF
>TRBV10-3|many|TRBJ2-7|-
TGTGCCATCAGCCCGGCTAGGACCTACGAGCAGTACTTC
CAISPARTYEQYF
>TRBV7-9|-|TRBJ2-7|TRBD1
TGTGCCAGCAGCCCTGACCGGACAGGACCCTACGAGCAGTACTTC
CASSPDRTGPYEQYF
>TRBV5-1|-|TRBJ2-5|TRBD1
TGCGCCAGCAGCGGAACCCCAGGGGGCCAAGAGACCCAGTACTTC
CASSGTPGGQETQYF
>TRBV20-1|many|TRBJ2-3|-
TGCAGTGCTAGAGGTCCCATAGGGAGAGTTAGGACAGATACGCAGTATTTT
CSARGPIGRVRTDTQYF
>TRBV29-1|many|TRBJ2-7|-
TGCAGCGTTGAAGATTCGGTGAGCGAGCAGTACTTC
CSVEDSVSEQYF
>TRBV7-9|few|TRBJ1-5|-
TGTGCCAGCAGCCATCGGGACTGGTATAGCAATCAGCCCCAGCATTTT
CASSHRDWYSNQPQHF
>TRBV7-8|-|TRBJ2-3|-
TGTGCCAGCAGCGGGCCTAACACAGATACGCAGTATTTT
CASSGPNTDTQYF
>TRBV4-2|many|TRBJ2-5|TRBD2
TGTGCCAGCAGCCAAGAACAACGGACTAGCGGGAGTGGGATGTGGCAAGAGACCCAGTACTTC
CASSQEQRTSGSGMWQETQYF
>TRBV12-3/TRBV12-4|many|TRBJ1-6|-
TGTGCCAGCAGTTCTCACGGAGGATCACCCCTCCACTTT
CASSSHGGSPLHF
>TRBV18|many|TRBJ2-3|-
TGTGCCAGCTCACCACCGACAGCATCTAGCACAGATACGCAGTATTTT
CASSPPTASSTDTQYF
>TRBV20-1|few|TRBJ2-3|TRBD1
TGCAGTGCTAGAGAGGACAGGGGAGATACGCAGTATTTT
CSAREDRGDTQYF
>TRBV15|-|TRBJ2-7|-
TGTGCCACCAGCAGAGAACGGGTTTCCTACGAGCAGTACTTC
CATSRERVSYEQYF
>TRBV20-1|few|TRBJ2-5|-
TGCAGTGCTACCTTACGCCGGGGGACCCAGTACTTC
CSATLRRGTQYF
>TRBV11-2|few|TRBJ2-5|TRBD1
TGTGCCAGCAGCCCCCTAGGACAGGGGGCTTGGACCCAGTACTTC
CASSPLGQGAWTQYF
>TRBV4-1|-|TRBJ1-6|-
TGCGCCAGCAGCCAAACAGGAATTTCACCCCTCCACTTT
CASSQTGISPLHF
>TRBV20-1|-|TRBJ2-1|TRBD1
TGCAGTGCTAGAGGGGGACAGGGGGCAAGCAATGAGCAGTTCTTC
CSARGGQGASNEQFF
>TRBV20-1|few|TRBJ2-2|TRBD2
TGCAGTGCTAGACCTCTCAGCGGGAGGGGAAACACCGGGGAGCTGTTTTTT
CSARPLSGRGNTGELFF
>TRBV9|-|TRBJ2-2|TRBD1
TGTGCCAGCAACAAGGACAGGGGGGCCGGGGAGCTGTTTTTT
CASNKDRGAGELFF
>TRBV6-2/TRBV6-3|-|TRBJ2-1|TRBD2
TGTGCCAGCAGTTCCAACGGGGGGGCCGCGGGGAATGAGCAGTTCTTC
CASSSNGGAAGNEQFF
>TRBV7-9|many|TRBJ2-7|-
TGTGCCAGCAGCTTTACGGAGGACGGAACCTACGAGCAGTACTTC
CASSFTEDGTYEQYF
>TRBV2|many|TRBJ2-1|TRBD1
TGTGCCAGCAGGGCCTTACGGACAGGGGGCTCAGGGAATGAGCAGTTCTTC
CASRALRTGGSGNEQFF
>TRBV18|-|TRBJ1-3|TRBD1
TGTGCCAGCTCACCAAGGGACAGGGGCGACACCATATATTTT
CASSPRDRGDTIYF